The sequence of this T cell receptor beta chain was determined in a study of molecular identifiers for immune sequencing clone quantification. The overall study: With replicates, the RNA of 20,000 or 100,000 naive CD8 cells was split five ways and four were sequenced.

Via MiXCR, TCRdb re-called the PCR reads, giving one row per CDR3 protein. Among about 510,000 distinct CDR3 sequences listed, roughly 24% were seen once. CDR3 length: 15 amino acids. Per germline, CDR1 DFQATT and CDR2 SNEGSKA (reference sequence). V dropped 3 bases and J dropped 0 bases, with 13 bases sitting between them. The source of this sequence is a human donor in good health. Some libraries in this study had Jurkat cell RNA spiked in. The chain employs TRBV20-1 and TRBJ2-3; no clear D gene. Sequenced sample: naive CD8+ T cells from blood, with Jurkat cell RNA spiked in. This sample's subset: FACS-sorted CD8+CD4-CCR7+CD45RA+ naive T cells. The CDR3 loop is CSASPSLDSTDTQYF. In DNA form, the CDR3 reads TGCAGTGCTAGCCCCAGCCTAGATAGCACAGATACGCAGTATTTT.